This T cell receptor (beta chain) is drawn from a study of cytomegalovirus exposure and HLA in healthy donors. Study-level results: Researchers reportedly found TCR beta sequences accurately predicted most subjects' HLA-A and HLA-B alleles. The analysis excluded some indistinguishable V segments, including TRBV6-2 and TRBV6-3.

As to this clone: The antigen remains unidentified.

The PCR was carried out with 60 Vbeta primers and 13 Jbeta primers. Clones were sequenced by immunoSEQ multiplex PCR, and TCRdb holds only the in-frame ones, with some missing. The sample includes about 180,000 clones, approximately 80% of them seen just once. CDR3 size: 15 residues. From germline, CDR1 is LNHDA and CDR2 SQIVND (reference sequence). V lost 6 bases, J lost 3 bases, and 10 bases stayed unmatched. V usage is TRBV19 and J usage is TRBJ2-7; 8 positions agree with TRBD1. This clonotype was obtained from a woman aged 45-65 years in good health and CMV-seronegative. The sequenced sample consisted of PBMCs. The CDR3 coding sequence is TGTGCCAGTAGCCCCCGGACAGGGCGAGACTACGAGCAGTACTTC. It yields the protein CASSPRTGRDYEQYF.